The next 14 T cell receptor beta chains were all read from a single sample in a study of T cell clones after liver transplantation. Libraries were prepared by immunoSEQ multiplex PCR; TCRdb keeps only in-frame clonotypes and omits some of them. The data contain about 22,000 clones, about three quarters of them singletons. The sample was CD4+ T cells from blood, taken before liver transplant. All receptors derive from a human donor who received a liver transplant.

V is TRBV10-1 and J is TRBJ2-1; D is perhaps TRBD1 (6 bases). V was clipped by 10 bases and J by 6 bases, with 22 bases between them. CDR3 length equals 15 residues. Germline CDR1 reads WNHNN; CDR2 reads SYGVQD (reference sequence). The CDR3 loop reads CATPRKGERCNEQFF. The CDR3, as DNA: TGCGCCACTCCCCGCAAGGGGGAGCGGTGCAATGAGCAGTTCTTC.

The V gene is TRBV7-9, the J gene TRBJ1-1; a possible D gene is TRBD1 (5 bases). V lost 5 bases to trimming and J lost 0 bases, with 13 bases between them. This CDR3 is built from 15 residues. CDR1 is SEHNR, CDR2 FQNEAQ, per germline (reference sequence). The CDR3 protein is CASSPQTVMNTEAFF. The CDR3 region has the DNA TGTGCCAGCAGCCCTCAGACAGTAATGAACACTGAAGCTTTCTTT.

This clone occurred once. The V gene is TRBV28, the J gene TRBJ2-1; D gene uncertain. The CDR3 loop spans 12 amino acids. CDR1 is MDHEN, CDR2 SYDVKM, per germline. Between the trimmed V and J ends, which lost 6 bases and 5 bases, there was a span of 8 bases. This CDR3 is CASRVRNNEQFF. The CDR3 DNA is TGTGCCAGCAGGGTGCGCAACAATGAGCAGTTCTTC.

The chain joins TRBV5-5 to TRBJ1-6; perhaps TRBD1 as D (6 bases). CDR1 is SGHKS and CDR2 is YYEKEE in the germline V gene (reference sequence). V was shortened by 0 bases and J by 8 bases, with 9 bases between the two germline ends. The CDR3 is 14 residues long. The CDR3 sequence is CASSLGTVDSPLHF. The DNA of the CDR3 is TGTGCCAGCAGCTTGGGGACAGTCGATTCACCCCTCCACTTT. The complete variable domain, with remaining parts taken from reference TRBV5-5 and TRBJ1-6, reads DAGVTQSPTHLIKTRGQQVTLRCSPISGHKSVSWYQQVLGQGPQFIFQYYEKEERGRGNFPDRFSARQFPNYSSELNVNALLLGDSALYLCASSLGTVDSPLHFGNGTRLTVT.

The chain recombines TRBV19 with TRBJ2-2, with 9 positions matching TRBD2. V gave up 6 bases and J gave up 1 base; unmatched junction bases: 6. The germline V gene encodes CDR1 LNHDA and CDR2 SQIVND (reference sequence). CDR3 length: 16 residues. The CDR3 region has the DNA TGTGCCAGTAGGACTAGACTAGCGGTGAACACCGGGGAGCTGTTTTTT. Translated, it gives CASRTRLAVNTGELFF.

This clone appeared a single time. This chain uses TRBV19 with TRBJ2-2; no reliable D call. The CDR3 is 18 amino acids. With 5 bases removed from V and 1 base from J, the gap between germline ends came to 20 bases. Germline lookup yields CDR1 LNHDA and CDR2 SQIVND (reference sequence). The CDR3 bases are TGTGCCAGTAGTCTGCCTAATAGGGCCATCATGAACACCGGGGAGCTGTTTTTT. This sequence encodes CASSLPNRAIMNTGELFF. Full variable domain (remainder filled in from reference TRBV19 and TRBJ2-2): DGGITQSPKYLFRKEGQNVTLSCEQNLNHDAMYWYRQDPGQGLRLIYYSQIVNDFQKGDIAEGYSVSREKKESFPLTVTSAQKNPTAFYLCASSLPNRAIMNTGELFFGEGSRLTVL.

The rearrangement joins TRBV18 to TRBJ2-7; 9 bases match TRBD2. V lost 6 bases and J lost 7; bases outside the gene matches: 7. Germline-derived CDR1 and CDR2 are KGHSH and LQKENI. The CDR3 covers 13 residues. The CDR3, as DNA: TGTGCCAGCTCGGGCGGGGGGGCCGCGGAGCAGTACTTC. Translated, it gives CASSGGGAAEQYF.

This chain joins TRBV9 and TRBJ2-5, with a weak D call TRBD1 (7 bases). The V end was cut by 4 bases, the J end by 5 bases, with 15 bases between. This CDR3 comprises 14 residues. The germline gives CDR1 SGDLS, CDR2 YYNGEE. The CDR3 reads CASSSQGGRETQYF. CDR3 sequence (DNA): TGTGCCAGCAGCTCCCAGGGGGGACGGGAGACCCAGTACTTC.

For this clone: Other nucleotide sequences from this sample produce the same CDR3. V gene TRBV6-5 combines with J gene TRBJ2-1; 7 bases align to TRBD2. Per germline, CDR1 MNHEY and CDR2 SVGAGI. V lost 4 bases, J lost 1 base, and 4 bases stayed unmatched. This CDR3 comprises 15 residues. CDR3 amino acids: CASSSPGGSYNEQFF. CDR3 sequence (DNA): TGTGCCAGCAGTTCCCCCGGGGGGTCCTACAATGAGCAGTTCTTC.

This clone turned up a few times. The chain joins TRBV28 to TRBJ2-7; unclear D gene. CDR1 is MDHEN, CDR2 SYDVKM, per germline. The CDR3 spans 14 residues. Trimming shortened V by 4 bases and J by 3 bases, and 13 bases separated the two germline ends. For the CDR3, the DNA is TGTGCCAGCAGTTCAATAGCTTCAAACTACGAGCAGTACTTC. Its protein product is CASSSIASNYEQYF.

The rearrangement uses TRBV13 and TRBJ2-1; TRBD1 matches at 8 bases. Germline V gives CDR1 PRHDT, CDR2 FYEKMQ (reference sequence). The CDR3 spans 16 residues. The V segment lost 5 bases and the J segment 2 bases; nucleotides outside the gene matches: 8. The CDR3 sequence is CASSQDRDETYNEQFF. Written as DNA, the CDR3 is TGTGCCAGCAGCCAGGACAGGGACGAAACCTACAATGAGCAGTTCTTC.

The CDR3 here is CASKQGWGNEKLFF. For the CDR3, the DNA is TGTGCCAGCAAGCAGGGGTGGGGGAATGAAAAACTGTTTTTT. The chain links TRBV6-5 to TRBJ1-4, with D perhaps matching TRBD1 (6 bases). The V gene's germline CDR1 is MNHEY and CDR2 SVGAGI. The CDR3 covers 14 residues. V gave up 7 bases and J gave up 5 bases, with 14 bases separating them.

The chain recombines TRBV5-1 with TRBJ1-1, with D uncertain. Per the germline V gene, CDR1 is SGHRS and CDR2 is YFSETQ. The length of the CDR3 is 13 residues. Trimming cost V 0 bases and J 8 bases, with 11 bases left between them. CDR3 residues: CASSLVNEGEAFF. Here the CDR3 DNA reads TGCGCCAGCAGCTTGGTTAATGAGGGAGAAGCTTTCTTT.

For the CDR3, the DNA is TGTGCCAGCAGTGAAGCGCTTTTCGGGACAGGCATCAATCAGCCCCAGCATTTT. Amino acids: CASSEALFGTGINQPQHF. The rearrangement joins TRBV6-1 to TRBJ1-5; TRBD1 matches 8 bases. V was clipped by 0 bases and J by 3 bases; unmatched bases: 10. The germline CDR1 and CDR2 sequences are MNHNS and SASEGT. This CDR3 region has 18 residues.